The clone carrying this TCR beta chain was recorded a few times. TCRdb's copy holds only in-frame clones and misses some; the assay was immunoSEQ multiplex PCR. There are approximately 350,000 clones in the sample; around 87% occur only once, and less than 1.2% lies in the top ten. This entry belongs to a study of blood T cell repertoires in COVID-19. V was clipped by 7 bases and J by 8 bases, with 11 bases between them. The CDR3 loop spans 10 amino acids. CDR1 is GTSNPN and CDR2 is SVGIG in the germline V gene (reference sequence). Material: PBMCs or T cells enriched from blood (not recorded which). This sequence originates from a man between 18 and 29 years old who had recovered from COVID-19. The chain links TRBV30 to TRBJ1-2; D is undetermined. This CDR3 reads CAYRRGGYTF. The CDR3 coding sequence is TGTGCCTACCGGCGGGGAGGCTACACCTTC.